This TCR beta chain was obtained from a study of early T cells in non-severe SARS-CoV-2 infection (dated by TCRdb to the early 2020s). Describing the broader study: TCR sequencing used bulk RNA from unsorted whole blood, so alpha and beta chains could not be paired. Summary of the overall study and its limitations: VDJdb matching was skewed toward anti-spike CD8 responses and likely underestimated virus-specific expansions, missing private and CD4 specificities.

Of note for this clonotype: The antigen it recognizes is unknown. No base quality values were provided; no much bigger clone lies one nucleotide off.

The study was a case-control design nested within a healthcare worker cohort in London, UK, with weekly nasopharyngeal swab PCR tests and blood sampling. Healthcare workers were enrolled in the week of the UK lockdown, from 23 to 31 March 2020, and were followed every week for up to 16 weeks. The library was built by means of 5' RACE. The sequencer was a NextSeq 500. Unique molecular identifiers were attached to individual cDNA molecules in the TCR library protocol so that sequencing error and PCR bias could be corrected. Both TCR alpha and beta chains were sequenced, and tight co-correlation was observed between alpha and beta sequence abundances in each sample. The authors' analysis ran thus. Decombinator V4 was used to annotate TCR sequences for V gene, J gene and CDR3. Expanded TCRs were defined as changing significantly between any two time points under a Poisson model with p below 0.0001. Abundances of TCRs were expressed as counts per million after normalisation to the total number of TCRs sequenced in each sample. MAIT TCRs were defined by TRAV1-2 paired with TRAJ12, TRAJ20 or TRAJ33, and iNKT TCRs by TRAV10 paired with TRAJ18. VDJdb, accessed 1 November 2021, was searched for CMV, EBV and SARS-CoV-2 annotated TCRs, with TCRs annotated for multiple antigens excluded. TCRdb trimmed the raw reads at Q25, called clones with MiXCR and kept productive beta chains. CDR3 protein sequences are deduplicated, and each keeps its most common genes and DNA. The V and J calls reflect TCRdb's pipeline rather than the authors' work. The sample yields more than 60,000 distinct CDR3 sequences; 13% were counted once. About 6% of the sample belongs to the ten largest clones.

Trimming at the junction amounts to 4 bases on V and 0 bases on J, and the germline ends lie 13 bases apart. In the germline V gene, CDR1 corresponds to SQVTM and CDR2 to ANQGSEA. Taken from cysteine to phenylalanine, the CDR3 has 14 residues. The read is trimmed to its CDR3 DNA, 42 bases read in frame from base 1. Sample: whole blood. The rearranged chain carries TRBV29-1 and TRBJ2-7, with the D gene not confidently named. This receptor was obtained from an adult who was a healthcare worker with PCR-confirmed SARS-CoV-2 infection or an uninfected control (not recorded which). Read as DNA, the sequence is TGCAGCGTTGTAATCGTCAGGAGCTCCTACGAGCAGTACTTC. This is translated as CSVVIVRSSYEQYF.